The 25 T cell receptor beta chains below all came from one sample that was sequenced in a study of beta chain features in type 1 diabetes (dated by TCRdb to 2017 to 2018). Libraries were prepared through the immunoSEQ multiplex PCR assay. All of the isolated RNA was reverse transcribed with the High Capacity cDNA Reverse Transcription Kit, so expressed TCRB transcripts were sequenced. TCRdb provides this immuneACCESS table in a form limited to in-frame rearrangements. Some clones are lacking; in checked studies, under half of them reflect an unresolved V gene, and why the rest are absent is not known. The sample table lists a few hundred thousand clones, around 12% of them with a count of one. Approximately 0.015% of the sample is held by the ten biggest clonotypes. Sequenced: naive CD4+ T cells from blood. Taken with the paper, the label for cell subset or site translates to: true naive CD4+ T cells. The receptors were sampled from a man between 18 and 29 years old in good health.

There are a few counts of this clone. The V and J genes are TRBV11-2 and TRBJ2-1; 10 bases map to TRBD2. Losses at the gene ends were 3 bases for V and 12 bases for J; bases not matched to a gene: 8. Germline values: CDR1 SGHAT, CDR2 FQNNGV. CDR3 length: 14 residues. The CDR3 nucleotides are TGTGCCAGCAGCTTGGCGTGGACTAGCGGCGGGCAGTTCTTC. The encoded protein is CASSLAWTSGGQFF.

The chain employs TRBV29-1 and TRBJ1-2; 8 bases match TRBD1. The CDR3 is made up of 14 amino acids. With 5 bases clipped from V and 4 bases from J, the junction kept 9 bases outside the gene matches. The V gene's germline CDR1 is SQVTM and CDR2 ANQGSEA. CDR3 DNA: TGCAGCGTTTTGGACAGGGAGGGGGTCTATGGCTACACCTTC. This sequence encodes CSVLDREGVYGYTF.

This clone occurred a few times. The rearrangement joins TRBV4-3 to TRBJ1-5; possibly TRBD1 for D (5 bases). Germline CDR1 is LGHNA and CDR2 is YSLEER. Trimming removed 2 bases at V and 10 bases at J, with 12 bases between. The CDR3 totals 13 residues. The CDR3 bases are TGCGCCAGCAGCCAATATCTAGGGGAACCCCAGCATTTT. Its protein is CASSQYLGEPQHF.

CDR3 region: CASSREFGERPYNEQFF. The CDR3 DNA reads TGCGCCAGCAGCCGGGAATTCGGGGAACGCCCCTACAATGAGCAGTTCTTC. This chain connects TRBV4-3 to TRBJ2-1; D might be TRBD2 (5 bases). Germline V CDR1 and CDR2: LGHNA, YSLEER. The CDR3 contains 17 residues. Trimming took off 4 bases at V and 2 bases at J, with 18 bases between the two ends.

The chain has TRBV28 and TRBJ2-1; D ambiguous. This CDR3 comprises 14 residues. With 3 bases removed from V and 9 bases from J, the gap between germline ends came to 15 bases. The germline gives CDR1 MDHEN, CDR2 SYDVKM. The CDR3 DNA reads TGTGCCAGCAGTTTTTCTGGTAGCTCGGCTGAGCAGTTCTTC. As protein: CASSFSGSSAEQFF.

The chain couples TRBV7-3 to TRBJ2-3; D unresolved. Germline V gene data show CDR1 as SGHTA and CDR2 as FQGTGA. Between the trimmed V and J ends, which lost 2 bases and 2 bases, there was a span of 5 bases. This CDR3 spans 13 amino acids. This CDR3 is CASSLGHTDTQYF. The CDR3 nucleotides read TGTGCCAGCAGCTTAGGCCACACAGATACGCAGTATTTT.

The chain employs TRBV5-1 and TRBJ2-2; tentatively, D is TRBD1 (5 bases). The germline V gene has CDR1 SGHRS and CDR2 YFSETQ. The CDR3 has 17 amino acids. V lost 4 bases to trimming and J lost 5 bases, with 21 bases between them. CDR3 DNA sequence: TGCGCCAGCAGCCCCCGGAGCGAGGCAGGACAAACCGGGGAGCTGTTTTTT. Residues: CASSPRSEAGQTGELFF.

This clone was observed a handful of times. V usage is TRBV5-1 and J usage is TRBJ2-1, with D unclear. The germline V gene has CDR1 SGHRS and CDR2 YFSETQ. V lost 0 bases to trimming and J lost 11 bases, with 9 bases between them. This CDR3 comprises 12 residues. Here the CDR3 reads CASSLAGSQQFF. For the CDR3, the DNA is TGCGCCAGCAGCTTGGCCGGGTCTCAGCAGTTCTTC.

This clone has just a few counts. This chain connects TRBV19 to TRBJ2-3; TRBD1 is a possible D gene (5 bases). Trimming stripped 5 bases from V and 2 bases from J, with 8 bases between. From germline, CDR1 is LNHDA and CDR2 SQIVND (reference sequence). This CDR3 comprises 13 residues. For the CDR3, the DNA is TGTGCCAGTAGTTACAGGCTCACAGATACGCAGTATTTT. Protein sequence: CASSYRLTDTQYF.

This clone appeared a few times. The chain links TRBV6-5 to TRBJ1-2; D not resolved. CDR1 and CDR2 from the germline V gene are MNHEY and SVGAGI. V was trimmed by 5 bases and J by 6 bases, leaving 16 bases between them. This CDR3 contains 14 residues. CDR3 loop: CASSTRGYVHGYTF. The CDR3 DNA follows: TGTGCCAGCAGTACGCGGGGATATGTTCATGGCTACACCTTC.

The rearrangement links TRBV5-4 to TRBJ2-1; D unresolved. With 4 bases removed from V and 1 base from J, the gap between germline ends came to 18 bases. The CDR3 extends over 17 amino acids. CDR1 is SGHNT and CDR2 is YYREEE in the germline V gene (reference sequence). The CDR3 DNA follows: TGTGCCAGCAGCGCGAAGACGGAGCGTTTGTCCTACAATGAGCAGTTCTTC. Translation: CASSAKTERLSYNEQFF.

The sample holds a few counts of this clone. The gene calls are TRBV28 and TRBJ1-3; D ambiguous. CDR3 size: 13 residues. The germline CDR1 and CDR2 sequences are MDHEN and SYDVKM. With 6 bases removed from V and 0 bases from J, the gap between germline ends came to 6 bases. CDR3 sequence: CASRRYSGNTIYF. The CDR3 DNA reads TGTGCCAGCAGGAGATACTCTGGAAACACCATATATTTT. Filled out from reference TRBV28 and TRBJ1-3, the complete variable domain reads DVKVTQSSRYLVKRTGEKVFLECVQDMDHENMFWYRQDPGLGLRLIYFSYDVKMKEKGDIPEGYSVSREKKERFSLILESASTNQTSMYLCASRRYSGNTIYFGEGSWLTVV.

V is TRBV30 and J is TRBJ1-5; D ambiguous. The germline V gene has CDR1 GTSNPN and CDR2 SVGIG (reference sequence). The V end was cut by 1 base, the J end by 1 base, with 5 bases between. This CDR3 has 13 amino acids. The CDR3 coding sequence is TGTGCCTGGAGTGGAAGCAGCAATCAGCCCCAGCATTTT. Translation gives CAWSGSSNQPQHF.

This clone showed up just once. The CDR3 loop is CASSLDAQGANYGYTF. DNA for the CDR3: TGTGCCAGCAGCTTGGATGCACAGGGGGCCAACTATGGCTACACCTTC. J is TRBJ1-2 and V is TRBV5-4, with 9 bases matching TRBD1. This CDR3 has 16 residues. Looked up from germline, CDR1 is SGHNT and CDR2 is YYREEE (reference sequence). Trimming at V came to 0 bases and at J to 2 bases, leaving 5 bases not matched to a gene.

The rearrangement joins TRBV7-8 to TRBJ2-7, with TRBD2 identical over 8 bases. This CDR3 has 16 residues. Germline CDR1 and CDR2: SGHVS and FQNEAQ. The V gene end was trimmed by 1 base and the J gene end by 7 bases; junction bases not matched to a gene: 12. The CDR3 DNA is TGTGCCAGCAGCTTAGACAGTGGACTAGCATCGTGGGAGCAGTACTTC. Amino acids: CASSLDSGLASWEQYF.

The chain has TRBV30 and TRBJ1-1, with 8 bases identical to TRBD1. V shed 0 bases and J 8 bases; nucleotides not matched to a gene: 5. The CDR3 spans 13 residues. Germline loops: CDR1 GTSNPN, CDR2 SVGIG (reference sequence). The CDR3 protein is CAWSVSRQGEAFF. The CDR3 DNA reads TGTGCCTGGAGTGTATCGAGACAGGGGGAAGCTTTCTTT.

This clone was seen a few times. The V call is TRBV11-3, the J call TRBJ2-5, with 8 nucleotides matching TRBD1. V lost 5 bases to trimming and J lost 4 bases; unmatched junction nucleotides: 9. The CDR3 extends over 15 amino acids. Germline V gives CDR1 SGHNT, CDR2 YENEEA. The CDR3 loop is CASSPGQEKAETQYF. CDR3 bases: TGTGCCAGCAGCCCGGGACAGGAGAAGGCAGAGACCCAGTACTTC. The variable domain in full, with the rest retrieved from reference TRBV11-3 and TRBJ2-5, is EAGVVQSPRYKIIEKKQPVAFWCNPISGHNTLYWYLQNLGQGPELLIRYENEEAVDDSQLPKDRFSAERLKGVDSTLKIQPAELGDSAVYLCASSPGQEKAETQYFGPGTRLLVL.

The V and J genes are TRBV30 and TRBJ1-1; 11 bases map to TRBD1. Germline V gives CDR1 GTSNPN, CDR2 SVGIG (reference sequence). The J segment lost 11 bases and the V segment lost 2 bases, leaving 10 bases of the junction unmatched. The CDR3 has 14 amino acids. CDR3 bases: TGTGCCTGGAGTCCCTGGACAGGGGGCTTGGGGGCTTTCTTT. Its protein is CAWSPWTGGLGAFF.

The chain joins TRBV7-3 to TRBJ1-1, with D perhaps TRBD1 (5 bases). Germline CDR1 is SGHTA and CDR2 is FQGTGA. Trimming took off 2 bases at V and 4 bases at J, with 11 bases between the two ends. CDR3 length: 14 residues. The CDR3 is CASSLGGEGTEAFF. The DNA of the CDR3 is TGTGCCAGCAGCTTAGGAGGGGAGGGCACTGAAGCTTTCTTT.

This clone occurred a few times. The chain carries TRBV6-6 and TRBJ1-2; D is possibly TRBD1 (6 bases). V was trimmed by 5 bases and J by 8 bases, leaving 18 bases between them. Looked up from germline, CDR1 is MNHNY and CDR2 is SVGAGI (reference sequence). The length of the CDR3 is 14 residues. The CDR3 loop reads CASSPTDSLYGYTF. For the CDR3, the DNA is TGTGCCAGCAGTCCCACGGACAGCTTATACGGCTACACCTTC.

This clone was counted a few times. The chain joins TRBV7-8 to TRBJ1-2; TRBD1 aligns across 8 bases. The V gene's germline CDR1 is SGHVS and CDR2 FQNEAQ. This CDR3 comprises 14 residues. V shed 5 bases and J 6 bases; nucleotides not matched to a gene: 8. The DNA of the CDR3 is TGTGCCAGCAGCGCCGACAGGGGATGGGATGGCTACACCTTC. The encoded protein is CASSADRGWDGYTF.

This clone was found a few times. J is TRBJ2-6 and V is TRBV2, with TRBD1 as a possible D gene (6 bases). The CDR3 has 15 amino acids. Germline CDR1 SNHLY, CDR2 FYNNEI. The V gene lost 7 bases and the J gene lost 4 bases, with 14 bases spanning the gap. The DNA for the CDR3 is TGTGCCAGCACCTCACAGGGTATAGGGGCCAACGTCCTGACTTTC. It specifies CASTSQGIGANVLTF.

This rearrangement joins TRBV5-4 to TRBJ2-3, with TRBD2 matching 7 bases. Germline V gene lookup returns CDR1 SGHNT and CDR2 YYREEE (reference sequence). The V and J ends lost 3 bases and 0 bases, in that order; junction bases with no gene match: 10. This CDR3 spans 17 amino acids. CDR3 bases: TGTGCCAGCAGCTACCAGGAGTCGCGGGGGAGCACAGATACGCAGTATTTT. Its protein is CASSYQESRGSTDTQYF.

This clone was detected only a few times. V is TRBV6-5 and J is TRBJ2-4; a possible D gene is TRBD2 (5 bases). This CDR3 region has 13 residues. The germline V and J ends were trimmed by 4 bases and 6 bases, with 10 bases remaining between them. Germline assignment: CDR1 MNHEY and CDR2 SVGAGI. The CDR3, as DNA: TGTGCCAGCAGTTTTCGCGGAGGAAACATTCAGTACTTC. Its translation: CASSFRGGNIQYF.

This clone was found a few times. The V gene is TRBV18, the J gene TRBJ1-6, with D unclear. V dropped 2 bases and J dropped 10 bases, with 12 bases sitting between them. Germline CDR1 reads KGHSH; CDR2 reads LQKENI. The CDR3 extends over 14 amino acids. CDR3 amino acids: CASSPGQLESPLHF. The CDR3 DNA follows: TGTGCCAGCTCACCAGGCCAGCTGGAGTCACCCCTCCACTTT.